This TCR beta chain was found in a study of cytomegalovirus exposure and HLA in healthy donors. This clone showed up just once. Sequencing was performed with immunoSEQ multiplex PCR; in TCRdb, only in-frame clones are kept and a portion is missing. The profile covers 110,000 to 150,000 clones, with about 94% appearing a single time and approximately 1.8% taken by the ten largest. Sample: PBMCs. This TCR was recovered from a man younger than 30 in good health and CMV-seropositive.

The CDR3 sequence: CASSEWANTEAFF. The CDR3 nucleotides read TGTGCCAGCAGTGAATGGGCGAACACTGAAGCTTTCTTT. The chain uses TRBV25-1 and TRBJ1-1, with no clear D. V lost 1 base and J 1 base, leaving 4 bases between the germline ends. Germline V CDR1 and CDR2: MGHDK, SYGVNS. The CDR3 is 13 residues long.